The 8 T cell receptor beta chains in this list originate from one sample, sequenced in a study of OX40 agonist ivuxolimab in advanced cancers. Profiled with immunoSEQ multiplex PCR; TCRdb holds only in-frame clones, not every one. The sample yields about 46,000 clones, 70% to 90% seen once. The sample consisted of CD4+ or CD8+ T cells sorted from blood, taken in a trial of the OX40 agonist ivuxolimab. These receptors came from an adult with an advanced solid tumor such as melanoma, head and neck, liver or kidney cancer.

The V gene is TRBV6-5, the J gene TRBJ1-5; maybe TRBD1 (6 bases). This CDR3 has 13 residues. V was cut by 6 bases and J by 4 bases, with 10 bases left in between. From germline, CDR1 is MNHEY and CDR2 SVGAGI. The CDR3 DNA reads as TGTGCCAGCAGGCCCAGGGGAAATCAGCCCCAGCATTTT. Amino acids: CASRPRGNQPQHF.

This sequence joins TRBV5-1 and TRBJ2-7; D is unresolved. V was cut by 3 bases and J by 4 bases, with 14 bases left in between. This CDR3 spans 14 amino acids. Germline CDR1 SGHRS, CDR2 YFSETQ. DNA of the CDR3: TGCGCCAGCAGCTCGGATCCAGGTCAGTACGAGCAGTACTTC. Protein product: CASSSDPGQYEQYF.

This clone was seen just once. The chain links TRBV6-5 to TRBJ2-1; TRBD1 matches at 7 bases. With 10 bases clipped from V and 8 bases from J, the junction kept 11 bases outside the gene matches. Germline lookup yields CDR1 MNHEY and CDR2 SVGAGI. The CDR3 extends over 13 amino acids. CDR3 protein: CATRFRGIDEQFF. In DNA form, the CDR3 reads TGTGCCACCAGGTTCAGGGGGATCGATGAGCAGTTCTTC.

The V gene is TRBV5-6, the J gene TRBJ1-4; no reliable D call. The length of the CDR3 is 15 residues. The germline CDR1 and CDR2 sequences are SGHDT and YYEEEE. With 0 bases removed from V and 7 bases from J, the gap between germline ends came to 13 bases. As DNA, the CDR3 is TGTGCCAGCAGCTTGGCGCCCCTACCAGTTGAAAAACTGTTTTTT. This gives the protein CASSLAPLPVEKLFF.

This clone was counted between two and nine times. V and J are TRBV6-5 and TRBJ1-5; 8 bases are a match to TRBD1. CDR1 is MNHEY, CDR2 SVGAGI, per germline. The CDR3 totals 14 residues. The trim removed 2 bases at V and 5 bases at J, leaving 2 bases unmatched. This CDR3 reads CASSYPGQDQPQHF. CDR3 in DNA: TGTGCCAGCAGTTACCCGGGACAGGATCAGCCCCAGCATTTT.

The rearrangement joins TRBV13 to TRBJ1-1; D is undetermined. The CDR3 consists of 14 residues. The germline gives CDR1 PRHDT, CDR2 FYEKMQ (reference sequence). V dropped 1 base and J dropped 1 base, with 7 bases sitting between them. CDR3 sequence: CASSLERQNTEAFF. CDR3 DNA sequence: TGTGCCAGCAGCTTAGAACGGCAGAACACTGAAGCTTTCTTT.

By sample share, this clone is medium-sized. The gene calls are TRBV6-5 and TRBJ2-7; TRBD1 might be the D (6 bases). The V gene lost 0 bases and the J gene lost 5 bases, with 11 bases spanning the gap. CDR3 length equals 14 residues. The V gene's germline CDR1 is MNHEY and CDR2 SVGAGI. CDR3 amino acids: CASSYSRRGDEQYF. CDR3 nucleotides: TGTGCCAGCAGTTACTCCCGCAGGGGCGACGAGCAGTACTTC.

This chain joins TRBV4-2 and TRBJ2-7; TRBD2 matches at 9 bases. V was clipped by 2 bases and J by 7 bases; unmatched bases: 27. Germline CDR1 and CDR2: LGHNA and YNFKEQ. The CDR3 totals 21 residues. The CDR3 DNA reads as TGTGCCAGCAGCCAACTGGGGATAGGGAGGGGTTCTAGCGGGGAGCCAGGGGAGCAGTACTTC. It specifies CASSQLGIGRGSSGEPGEQYF.